Below are 9 T cell receptor beta chains sequenced from a single sample in a study of blood T cells in healthy people across ages. A second PCR, run for about 7 to 12 cycles, used a sample-barcoded 5' primer plus a J-beta primer mix. TCRdb fed the 5' RACE reads into MiXCR, producing one record per CDR3 protein. Seen here are about 590,000 distinct CDR3 sequences, about 28% observed once, and the top ten hold around 14%. Material for sequencing was blood. The receptors come from a woman at least 80 years old in good health.

This clonotype appeared a few times. A much larger clone lies one base from this, so it may be a read error. The chain employs TRBV15 and TRBJ1-2; D possibly corresponds to TRBD1 (6 bases). V was shortened by 11 bases and J by 1 base, with 20 bases between the two germline ends. CDR3 length: 15 amino acids. Germline V gene data show CDR1 as LNHNV and CDR2 as YYDKDF (reference sequence). The CDR3 protein is CAATSQGRGNYGYTF. In nucleotides, the CDR3 is TGTGCCGCCACCTCCCAGGGCAGGGGTAACTATGGCTACACCTTC.

The chain's CDR3 is CASSQDLLSGGLIGYTF. The CDR3 coding sequence is TGTGCCAGCAGCCAAGATCTATTGTCAGGGGGCTTAATTGGCTACACCTTC. V usage is TRBV4-2 and J usage is TRBJ1-2; 8 nucleotides agree with TRBD1. This CDR3 comprises 17 residues. Germline values: CDR1 LGHNA, CDR2 YNFKEQ. With 0 bases clipped from V and 7 bases from J, the junction kept 13 bases outside the gene matches.

The table lists this clonotype with many counts. The rearrangement uses TRBV6-1 and TRBJ2-7, with D perhaps being TRBD1 or TRBD2 (5 bases each). Trimming removed 2 bases at V and 9 bases at J, with 20 bases between. In germline, CDR1 is MNHNS, CDR2 SASEGT. The CDR3 runs 15 residues. CDR3 DNA sequence: TGTGCCAGCAGTGAATCTCTGGCAGGGACGTCGAGGCAGTACTTC. Protein sequence: CASSESLAGTSRQYF.

This sequence joins TRBV19 and TRBJ1-6; the D is unclear. CDR1 and CDR2 (germline): LNHDA, SQIVND (reference sequence). V lost 1 base and J lost 5, with 9 bases in between. The CDR3 is made up of 15 amino acids. The CDR3 nucleotides read TGTGCCAGTAGTATAGTAACGGGCAATAATTCACCCCTCCACTTT. Translated, it gives CASSIVTGNNSPLHF. Full variable domain (remainder filled in from reference TRBV19 and TRBJ1-6): DGGITQSPKYLFRKEGQNVTLSCEQNLNHDAMYWYRQDPGQGLRLIYYSQIVNDFQKGDIAEGYSVSREKKESFPLTVTSAQKNPTAFYLCASSIVTGNNSPLHFGNGTRLTVT.

Points on this clonotype: A read error may be the cause here, since a much bigger clone is one base away. The chain uses TRBV7-9 and TRBJ2-1; the match to TRBD1 covers 7 bases. The CDR3 runs to 17 residues. V trimming: 3 bases; J trimming: 13 bases; junction bases outside the gene matches: 21. Looked up from germline, CDR1 is SEHNR and CDR2 is FQNEAQ (reference sequence). The CDR3 loop reads CASSFPAPTGNPGTQFF. In nucleotides, the CDR3 is TGTGCCAGCAGCTTTCCGGCTCCGACAGGGAACCCAGGTACCCAGTTCTTC.

In the case of this clonotype: This clone may be a read error of a much larger clone one base away. J is TRBJ2-3 and V is TRBV7-2; 7 nucleotides match TRBD1. Germline CDR1 reads SGHTA; CDR2 reads FQGNSA. The CDR3 is made up of 12 amino acids. This chain's CDR3 is CAGSQQGHTQYF. CDR3 coding DNA: TGTGCCGGCAGCCAACAGGGGCATACGCAGTATTTT.

Of note for this clonotype: A much larger clone differs by one base, so this may be a read error. The chain has TRBV5-1 and TRBJ2-1; the D gene is possibly TRBD1 (5 bases). The ends were cut back, 5 bases at V and 10 bases at J, with 19 bases in the middle. The CDR3 length is 14 residues. Germline assignment: CDR1 SGHRS and CDR2 YFSETQ. The CDR3 here is CASRTETVTYEQFF. For the CDR3, the DNA is TGCGCCAGCAGAACGGAGACAGTTACCTACGAGCAGTTCTTC. The whole variable domain, remainder taken from reference TRBV5-1 and TRBJ2-1, is KAGVTQTPRYLIKTRGQQVTLSCSPISGHRSVSWYQQTPGQGLQFLFEYFSETQRNKGNFPGRFSGRQFSNSRSEMNVSTLELGDSALYLCASRTETVTYEQFFGPGTRLTVL.

This clonotype was picked up many times. With a much larger clone just one base away, this may be a read error. The V call is TRBV20-1, the J call TRBJ2-7, with D perhaps being TRBD1 or TRBD2 (5 bases each). The ends were cut back, 8 bases at V and 7 bases at J, with 18 bases in the middle. This CDR3 has 12 amino acids. From germline, CDR1 is DFQATT and CDR2 SNEGSKA (reference sequence). CDR3 DNA: TGCAGTAAATCCGGGACCCGAAATGAGCAGTACTTC. This translates into CSKSGTRNEQYF.

This clonotype occurred many times. The J gene is TRBJ2-7, the V gene TRBV7-3; TRBD1 matches 8 bases. The CDR3 sequence is 14 residues long. V lost 5 bases to trimming and J lost 2 bases; unmatched junction nucleotides: 5. Germline values: CDR1 SGHTA, CDR2 FQGTGA. CDR3 residues: CASSPQGGPYEQYF. The DNA for the CDR3 is TGTGCCAGCAGCCCACAGGGGGGACCCTACGAGCAGTACTTC.